The 5 T cell receptor beta chains reported below all come from one sample, sequenced in a study of glioma-infiltrating T cells. Using RNA template, CDR3s of TCR alpha and beta were amplified with iRepertoire arm-PCR. TCRdb reprocessed the multiplex PCR reads with MiXCR, giving one entry per CDR3 protein. The data hold over 3,500 distinct CDR3 sequences, with roughly 90% observed a single time. Specimen: glioma tissue, nonneoplastic brain tissue, or PBMCs (not recorded which). All receptors derive from a human donor with low-grade glioma or glioblastoma, undergoing nonglioma brain surgery, or in good health (not recorded which).

This clonotype was recorded only once. Little can be read into the size of this beta chain, an off-target read in a library designed for alpha chains. The rearrangement links TRBV10-3 to TRBJ2-2; D gene ambiguous. The V gene's germline CDR1 is ENHRY and CDR2 SYGVKD. Deletions cut 6 bases from V and 4 bases from J, with 12 bases between. This CDR3 comprises 14 residues. The chain's CDR3 is CAISPRYPTGELFF. In nucleotides, the CDR3 is TGTGCCATCAGCCCCAGGTATCCCACCGGGGAGCTGTTTTTT.

As for this clonotype: This beta chain represents an off-target read in a library built for alpha chains; its size is of limited meaning. The chain has TRBV19 and TRBJ2-3; maybe TRBD1 (7 bases). This CDR3 has 15 residues. The V and J ends lost 7 bases and 5 bases respectively, with 19 bases between them. Germline-derived CDR1 and CDR2 are LNHDA and SQIVND (reference sequence). Written as DNA, the CDR3 is TGTGCCAGTAATGGACTACAAGGGGGCCAAGATACGCAGTATTTT. This codes for CASNGLQGGQDTQYF. The full variable domain, rest sourced from reference TRBV19 and TRBJ2-3, is DGGITQSPKYLFRKEGQNVTLSCEQNLNHDAMYWYRQDPGQGLRLIYYSQIVNDFQKGDIAEGYSVSREKKESFPLTVTSAQKNPTAFYLCASNGLQGGQDTQYFGPGTRLTVL.

Details on this clonotype: For a library built for alpha chains, this beta chain is a stray read; little rests on its size. The V call is TRBV2, the J call TRBJ1-5, with TRBD1 matching over 8 bases. Germline V gene data show CDR1 as SNHLY and CDR2 as FYNNEI. This CDR3 spans 15 amino acids. V was clipped by 2 bases and J by 5 bases; unmatched bases: 5. This CDR3 is CASSEYQGADQPQHF. The CDR3 bases are TGTGCCAGCAGTGAATACCAGGGGGCCGATCAGCCCCAGCATTTT.

Details on this clonotype: The library was prepared for alpha chains; this beta chain is a stray read, so its frequency means little. The rearrangement links TRBV6-1 to TRBJ2-5; D possibly corresponds to TRBD2 (5 bases). Germline loops: CDR1 MNHNS, CDR2 SASEGT. V gave up 6 bases and J gave up 4 bases, with 15 bases separating them. The CDR3 length is 14 residues. As DNA, the CDR3 is TGTGCCAGCAGCTATGGGAGCTTCCGAGAGACCCAGTACTTC. The encoded protein is CASSYGSFRETQYF.

As for this clonotype: This beta chain is off target for a library built for alpha chains, so its abundance means little. CDR3 amino acids: CASSYRSRGDEQFF. In nucleotides, the CDR3 is TGTGCCAGCAGTTACAGGTCCCGGGGAGATGAGCAGTTCTTC. The V and J genes are TRBV6-6 and TRBJ2-1; D may be TRBD2 (5 bases). Germline CDR1 and CDR2: MNHNY and SVGAGI (reference sequence). This CDR3 contains 14 residues. V lost 2 bases to trimming and J lost 8 bases, with 13 bases between them.